The 28 T cell receptor beta chains below come from one sample, sequenced in a study of T cells in Graves' hyperthyroidism and ophthalmopathy. TCR beta CDR3 regions were amplified from RNA transcripts. Primed by the HTBI set, a first-round RT-PCR was run on the TCR CDR3. In TCRdb, the multiplex PCR reads were re-called with MiXCR into one record per CDR3 protein. The sample lists roughly 350,000 distinct CDR3 sequences; roughly an eighth were seen once. Sequenced sample: blood. Receptors were obtained from a woman between 40 and 50 years old with Graves' ophthalmopathy.

This clonotype was counted between two and nine times. The chain employs TRBV27 and TRBJ2-6; no reliable D call. Germline-derived CDR1 and CDR2 are MNHEY and SMNVEV (reference sequence). The V end lost 5 bases, the J end lost 1 base, and 6 bases lay between the germline ends. The CDR3 extends over 14 amino acids. CDR3 sequence: CASSGNSGANVLTF. Written as DNA, the CDR3 is TGTGCCAGCAGTGGAAATTCTGGGGCCAACGTCCTGACTTTC.

This clonotype turned up a few times. The V call is TRBV28, the J call TRBJ1-1; 7 bases fit TRBD1. V was pared by 6 bases and J by 8 bases, with 12 bases of the junction left unmatched. The CDR3 length is 14 residues. Germline V gene lookup returns CDR1 MDHEN and CDR2 SYDVKM. DNA for the CDR3: TGTGCCAGCAGGGGGGGGACAGTGGGATCCGAAGCTTTCTTT. This sequence encodes CASRGGTVGSEAFF.

Notes on this clonotype: This may come from a read error, since a much larger clone is one base off. The chain couples TRBV7-9 to TRBJ2-5; D is unresolved. Looked up from germline, CDR1 is SEHNR and CDR2 is FQNEAQ (reference sequence). V lost 7 bases and J 1 base, leaving 19 bases between the germline ends. The CDR3 spans 16 residues. The CDR3 DNA follows: TGTGCCAGCACCCGAGTCAGGAGTCAAACCCAAGAGACCCAGTACTTC. Amino acid sequence: CASTRVRSQTQETQYF.

The chain links TRBV28 to TRBJ2-7, with D possibly being TRBD1 (7 bases). The germline V gene encodes CDR1 MDHEN and CDR2 SYDVKM. This CDR3 is built from 15 residues. The V end lost 5 bases, the J end lost 5 bases, and 19 bases lay between the germline ends. The CDR3: CASSEQGIGGHEQYF. In DNA form, the CDR3 reads TGTGCCAGCAGTGAACAGGGGATAGGGGGGCACGAGCAGTACTTC.

This sequence joins TRBV20-1 and TRBJ2-7, with 12 bases matching TRBD2. Germline loops: CDR1 DFQATT, CDR2 SNEGSKA (reference sequence). V lost 1 base to trimming and J lost 2 bases; unmatched junction nucleotides: 12. This CDR3 is built from 18 residues. CDR3 DNA sequence: TGCAGTGCTAGAGTGGTGTGGGGACTAGCGGGTCTTACCTACGAGCAGTACTTC. Protein product: CSARVVWGLAGLTYEQYF.

V and J are TRBV3-1 and TRBJ2-2; D is perhaps TRBD1 (5 bases). The CDR3 totals 17 residues. Germline CDR1 reads LGHDT; CDR2 reads YNNKEL (reference sequence). V gave up 0 bases and J gave up 5 bases, with 16 bases separating them. The CDR3, as DNA: TGTGCCAGCAGCCAAGAGAGTTTGCAGGGTGGAACCGGGGAGCTGTTTTTT. This sequence encodes CASSQESLQGGTGELFF.

In its sample, this clonotype was seen a few times. The chain uses TRBV4-2 and TRBJ2-5; perhaps TRBD2 as D (6 bases). CDR1 is LGHNA and CDR2 is YNFKEQ in the germline V gene. The CDR3 is 17 amino acids. The V and J ends lost 0 bases and 5 bases respectively, with 19 bases between them. This chain's CDR3 is CASSQDYGSFAAETQYF. CDR3 in DNA: TGTGCCAGCAGCCAAGATTACGGGAGTTTTGCGGCTGAGACCCAGTACTTC.

This clonotype was recorded many times. The chain joins TRBV6-1 to TRBJ1-1; D is unresolved. There are 13 residues in the CDR3. The germline V gene encodes CDR1 MNHNS and CDR2 SASEGT. V was pared by 11 bases and J by 0 bases, with 13 bases between. CDR3 in DNA: TGTGCCTCCCAGGAGAACATGAACACTGAAGCTTTCTTT. Translating it yields CASQENMNTEAFF.

This clonotype occurred a few times. CDR3 sequence (DNA): TGTGCCAGCAGCTTAGCCGGGTCACTAGTTGTTGCTAGCTCCTACAATGAGCAGTTCTTC. Encoded protein: CASSLAGSLVVASSYNEQFF. The chain uses TRBV11-2 and TRBJ2-1, with D possibly TRBD2 on 5 matching bases. The germline V and J ends were trimmed by 1 base and 0 bases, with 22 bases remaining between them. The CDR3 covers 20 residues. Germline lookup yields CDR1 SGHAT and CDR2 FQNNGV.

This clonotype was seen at least ten times. The chain joins TRBV28 to TRBJ2-7; 10 bases agree with TRBD2. Germline V gene data show CDR1 as MDHEN and CDR2 as SYDVKM. This CDR3 comprises 14 residues. DNA for the CDR3: TGTGCACAACCCCGGCCTAGCGGGAGCGACGAGCAGTACTTC. Translation: CAQPRPSGSDEQYF.

This clonotype was observed many times. The CDR3 region is CASSLRGGQPQHF. The CDR3 nucleotides are TGTGCCAGCAGCTTGCGGGGAGGTCAGCCCCAGCATTTT. The V and J genes are TRBV11-2 and TRBJ1-5; the D is unclear. The CDR3 contains 13 residues. Germline CDR1 and CDR2: SGHAT and FQNNGV. V was cut by 3 bases and J by 6 bases, with 9 bases left in between.

This clonotype appeared once. This may be a read error: a much more frequent sequence differs by one nucleotide. V gene TRBV3-1 combines with J gene TRBJ2-3, with no clear D. Deletions cut 2 bases from V and 5 bases from J, with 14 bases between. CDR3 length: 15 amino acids. From germline, CDR1 is LGHDT and CDR2 YNNKEL (reference sequence). The CDR3 nucleotides are TGTGCCAGCAGCCAACAGATGGGGTCTATAGATACGCAGTATTTT. Encoded protein: CASSQQMGSIDTQYF.

This clonotype was counted between two and nine times. This chain links TRBV5-6 with TRBJ1-1; possibly TRBD1 for D (5 bases). V lost 0 bases to trimming and J lost 5 bases, with 11 bases between them. Germline CDR1 and CDR2: SGHDT and YYEEEE. This CDR3 has 14 amino acids. The CDR3 spells CASSLDRHATEAFF. CDR3 sequence (DNA): TGTGCCAGCAGCTTGGACAGGCACGCGACTGAAGCTTTCTTT. The full variable domain, in which reference TRBV5-6 and TRBJ1-1 provide the parts outside the CDR3, is DAGVTQSPTHLIKTRGQQVTLRCSPKSGHDTVSWYQQALGQGPQFIFQYYEEEERQRGNFPDRFSGHQFPNYSSELNVNALLLGDSALYLCASSLDRHATEAFFGQGTRLTVV.

This chain links TRBV7-9 with TRBJ2-7, with no clear D. V lost 5 bases and J lost 7, with 15 bases in between. Germline V gene sequence: CDR1 SEHNR, CDR2 FQNEAQ (reference sequence). CDR3 length equals 13 residues. The CDR3 DNA reads as TGTGCCAGCAGCCCCCTCGGCCGGCCAGAGCAGTACTTC. This translates into CASSPLGRPEQYF.

The table lists this clonotype with a few counts. The rearrangement uses TRBV19 and TRBJ1-1; 8 bases agree with TRBD1. The CDR3 is 13 amino acids. Trimming at V came to 7 bases and at J to 10 bases, leaving 11 bases not matched to a gene. Per the germline V gene, CDR1 is LNHDA and CDR2 is SQIVND (reference sequence). Here the CDR3 DNA reads TGTGCCAGTATTCCAACAGGGGGATCGCGAGCTTTCTTT. Amino acids: CASIPTGGSRAFF.

This clonotype was recorded a few times. The V gene is TRBV5-1, the J gene TRBJ2-7, with D perhaps matching TRBD1 (5 bases). The CDR3 length is 15 residues. Germline assignment: CDR1 SGHRS and CDR2 YFSETQ. Trimming shortened V by 4 bases and J by 2 bases, and 16 bases separated the two germline ends. The CDR3 DNA follows: TGCGCCAGCAGCCAAGGTCCTACAGGCCCCTACGAGCAGTACTTC. Amino acids: CASSQGPTGPYEQYF.

The chain joins TRBV7-3 to TRBJ1-5; perhaps TRBD1 as D (6 bases). This CDR3 has 15 residues. V lost 4 bases, J lost 7 bases, and 17 bases lay in between. CDR1 and CDR2 from the germline V gene are SGHTA and FQGTGA. CDR3 in amino acids: CASSSYKADSQPQHF. The DNA for the CDR3 is TGTGCCAGCAGCTCATATAAAGCGGACAGCCAGCCCCAGCATTTT.

In its sample, this clonotype was seen a few times. The chain has TRBV6-1 and TRBJ1-6; D call uncertain. Germline CDR1 reads MNHNS; CDR2 reads SASEGT. This CDR3 spans 15 amino acids. Trimming pared 5 bases from V and 5 bases from J, leaving 13 bases between. The CDR3 DNA is TGTGCCAGCAGTCCTGACACGCCTAATAATTCACCCCTCCACTTT. It translates to CASSPDTPNNSPLHF.

This clonotype was observed a few times. This chain links TRBV9 with TRBJ2-1; no firm D call. Looked up from germline, CDR1 is SGDLS and CDR2 is YYNGEE. The CDR3 is 14 residues long. V was pared by 0 bases and J by 9 bases, with 13 bases between. As DNA, the CDR3 is TGTGCCAGCAGCGTAGGCGTCGAGCGAGGTGAGCAGTTCTTC. The encoded protein is CASSVGVERGEQFF. The whole variable domain, remainder taken from reference TRBV9 and TRBJ2-1, is DSGVTQTPKHLITATGQRVTLRCSPRSGDLSVYWYQQSLDQGLQFLIQYYNGEERAKGNILERFSAQQFPDLHSELNLSSLELGDSALYFCASSVGVERGEQFFGPGTRLTVL.

This clonotype was detected a few times. This chain connects TRBV14 to TRBJ2-5; no definite D call. Trimming removed 0 bases at V and 6 bases at J, with 5 bases between. The CDR3 is made up of 12 amino acids. Germline V CDR1 and CDR2: SGHDN, FVKESK. The CDR3 nucleotides are TGTGCCAGCAGCCAAGAAGCTAAGACCCAGTACTTC. This encodes CASSQEAKTQYF. Filled out from reference TRBV14 and TRBJ2-5, the complete variable domain reads EAGVTQFPSHSVIEKGQTVTLRCDPISGHDNLYWYRRVMGKEIKFLLHFVKESKQDESGMPNNRFLAERTGGTYSTLKVQPAELEDSGVYFCASSQEAKTQYFGPGTRLLVL.

This clonotype turned up a few times. The chain couples TRBV20-1 to TRBJ2-1; D is perhaps TRBD2 (6 bases). Germline V gene data show CDR1 as DFQATT and CDR2 as SNEGSKA (reference sequence). The CDR3 consists of 14 residues. Trimming cost V 3 bases and J 3 bases, with 12 bases left between them. CDR3 loop: CSASYRDFYNEQFF. The DNA for the CDR3 is TGCAGTGCTAGCTACCGGGACTTCTACAATGAGCAGTTCTTC.

The chain joins TRBV5-4 to TRBJ2-5; 7 nucleotides align to TRBD2. CDR3 length: 15 amino acids. Germline lookup yields CDR1 SGHNT and CDR2 YYREEE (reference sequence). J was trimmed by 3 bases and V by 4 bases; bases with no gene match: 9. This chain's CDR3 is CASSPRGSPKETQYF. The CDR3 nucleotides read TGTGCCAGCAGCCCGCGGGGGTCTCCCAAAGAGACCCAGTACTTC.

This clonotype has ten or more counts. The chain joins TRBV20-1 to TRBJ2-7; TRBD2 agrees at 8 bases. CDR1 is DFQATT and CDR2 is SNEGSKA in the germline V gene (reference sequence). The length of the CDR3 is 15 residues. Unmatched junction bases numbered 11, after V lost 5 bases and J lost 2 bases. DNA for the CDR3: TGCAGTGCTCAACAGGCGCGGGGGGTCGCCTACGAGCAGTACTTC. Its translation: CSAQQARGVAYEQYF.

This clonotype was recorded at least ten times. The chain links TRBV18 to TRBJ2-3, with 10 bases lining up with TRBD1. The CDR3 length is 15 residues. From germline, CDR1 is KGHSH and CDR2 LQKENI. V trimming: 3 bases; J trimming: 6 bases; junction bases outside the gene matches: 6. CDR3 sequence: CASSPFPGQGDTQYF. CDR3 nucleotide sequence: TGTGCCAGCTCACCGTTCCCGGGACAGGGGGATACGCAGTATTTT.

With respect to this clonotype: Being one base from a much bigger clone, this may be a read error. This rearrangement joins TRBV6-1 to TRBJ2-7, with 9 bases aligning to TRBD1. The germline CDR1 and CDR2 sequences are MNHNS and SASEGT. This CDR3 has 16 residues. As DNA, the CDR3 is TGTGGCAGCAGTGTATATCCTCCGGGACAGGGTGCCGAGCAGTACTTC. It encodes CGSSVYPPGQGAEQYF.

V usage is TRBV29-1 and J usage is TRBJ2-3; 9 nucleotides agree with TRBD2. The V gene's germline CDR1 is SQVTM and CDR2 ANQGSEA. The CDR3 loop spans 13 amino acids. Trimming removed 6 bases from V and 8 bases from J; junction bases left unmatched: 9. CDR3 sequence: CSVEITSGSTQYF. The CDR3 nucleotides are TGCAGCGTGGAAATTACTAGCGGGTCTACGCAGTATTTT.

This clonotype has at least ten counts. This chain links TRBV2 with TRBJ2-3; D might be TRBD2 (5 bases). Germline lookup yields CDR1 SNHLY and CDR2 FYNNEI. CDR3 length equals 15 residues. V gave up 1 base and J gave up 3 bases, with 11 bases separating them. In DNA, the CDR3 is TGTGCCAGCAGTGAAGTGGTGGGAGTAACAGATACGCAGTATTTT. Protein: CASSEVVGVTDTQYF.

This clonotype occurred many times. The chain combines TRBV11-2 with TRBJ2-3; 10 bases match TRBD2. The ends lost 5 bases at V and 0 bases at J; junction bases unmatched: 17. Germline V CDR1 and CDR2: SGHAT, FQNNGV. The CDR3 runs to 20 residues. Here the CDR3 DNA reads TGTGCCAGCAGCCCCCACCCTAGCGGGAGAAGGAGGCCTAGCACAGATACGCAGTATTTT. Its translation is CASSPHPSGRRRPSTDTQYF.